This TCR beta chain was recorded in a study of graft-versus-host responses after intestinal transplantation (TCRdb year 2021). For the study in its entirety: The transplants that recipients received were multivisceral, liver-intestinal, or isolated intestinal. Every recipient was given anti-thymocyte globulin induction, then maintenance tacrolimus and steroids for two to three years. After intestinal transplantation, graft-versus-host and host-versus-graft alloreactive T cell clones were followed in the graft, circulation and bone marrow using bulk TCR-beta CDR3 sequencing. To identify alloreactive clones, pre-transplant mixed lymphocyte reaction products were sequenced and then compared with unstimulated pre-transplant donor and recipient T cells. Of the approximately 24 intestinal transplant recipients enrolled in the cohort, one of whom was a retransplant, 3 patients without pretransplant specimens were excluded. Donor T cell macrochimerism was defined as a peak of at least 4% donor T cells among recipient peripheral blood mononuclear cells. Instead of going to the commercial service, samples from a few later patients were sequenced in-house on an Illumina MiSeq and processed with MiXCR. The study at large found these results: GvH clones were found in recipient bone marrow, and some of the GvH clones appeared earlier in ileal mucosa or blood, which is consistent with an intestinal mucosal origin. In patients with donor T cell macrochimerism, the allografts had high GvH to HvG T cell clonal ratios. Conclusions were limited by the relatively low number and heterogeneity of intestinal transplant patients. Early after transplant, peak levels of circulating GvH clones were associated with declines in HvG clones.

Receptor libraries were prepared by the immunoSEQ multiplex PCR assay. For most patients, genomic DNA was subjected to high-throughput TCR-beta CDR3 sequencing by Adaptive Biotechnologies. Concerning the study's data processing: Adaptive's ImmunoSEQ software supplied the TCR sequencing data for 15 to 20 patients, while MiXCR and VDJtools were used to process a few other patients. CDR3 nucleotide sequences shared between donor and recipient were removed because the origin of such sequences could not be assigned. To count as alloreactive, a clone needed at least 2-fold expansion over unstimulated cells and a minimum CFSE-low frequency of 0.002% (template counts) or 0.001% (read counts). Mappable clones were those detected in sequenced pre-transplant spleen, lymph node, or MLR CFSE-low populations of the donor or recipient. The cumulative frequency of alloreactive clones was calculated as a percentage of all sequences, weighted by copy number. The source is immuneACCESS, and TCRdb retained only in-frame sequences with V and J called. Part of the clones is not carried over; for the studies checked, unresolved V genes explain less than half of this, and the remainder is unexplained. That table furnishes V, J and clone size, whereas the DNA furnished D and trimming. This sample gives about 97,000 clones in total; more than 80% of them show up just once. The ten most abundant clones make up about 15% of the sample.

For this clone: Its antigen is still unknown. The input lacks base qualities; no much larger clone sits a single base away.

V sheds 0 bases and J sheds 3 bases, leaving 11 bases between their ends. The germline V gene yields SGDLS for CDR1 and YYNGEE for CDR2. The CDR3 sequence holds 15 residues, the cysteine and phenylalanine included. Only the CDR3 DNA is retained, 45 bases long and in frame from the first base. Blood samples were collected up to 4 times in the first month after transplant and then at least monthly when available. This chain joins TRBV9 to TRBJ2-3, with TRBD2 tentatively as D gene (6 bases match). The material was PBMCs, obtained around 450 days after intestinal transplant. This sequence was found in a human patient who received an intestinal transplant, so some T cells may come from the graft donor. The DNA sequence follows: TGTGCCAGCAGCGTAGGGTGGCTAGCGACAGATACGCAGTATTTT. It encodes CASSVGWLATDTQYF.